This is a list of T cell receptor beta chains from one sample in a study of radiotherapy plus CTLA-4 blockade in lung cancer. Assay used: immunoSEQ multiplex PCR; TCRdb lists only in-frame clones, some missing. The repertoire holds some 48,000 clones, with approximately 86% as singletons. The sequencing here drew on peripheral blood, taken from a patient treated with radiotherapy plus ipilimumab. The source is a human donor with non-small cell lung cancer that progressed on radiotherapy plus ipilimumab. Some clones in this sample may be carry-over from other donors' samples. Each CDR3 is given with its conserved first and last residue. D genes are given only for firm matches. Size values are once, few and many counts, or a class for expanded clones, and some rows have none.

j_call: TRBJ2-7
clone_size: -
d_call: TRBD2
v_call: TRBV27
cdr3_nt: TGTGCCAGCAGTTTAATGGCTAGCGGGAAAAGGTCCTACGAGCAGTACTTC
cdr3_aa: CASSLMASGKRSYEQYF

j_call: TRBJ2-7
clone_size: -
d_call: TRBD2
v_call: TRBV19
cdr3_nt: TGTGCCAGTAGTTATAGCGGGAGGTTCTACGAGCAGTACTTC
cdr3_aa: CASSYSGRFYEQYF

j_call: TRBJ2-5
clone_size: -
d_call: -
v_call: TRBV4-3
cdr3_nt: TGCGCCAGCAGCCAAGAGAGGGGGGGGGTGGAGACCCAGTACTTC
cdr3_aa: CASSQERGGVETQYF

j_call: TRBJ2-7
clone_size: few
d_call: TRBD2
v_call: TRBV30
cdr3_nt: TGTGCCTGGAGTCCAGAGTTGGGACTAGCGGCGACGGGCGAGCAGTACTTC
cdr3_aa: CAWSPELGLAATGEQYF

j_call: TRBJ2-1
clone_size: -
d_call: TRBD2
v_call: TRBV27
cdr3_nt: TGTGCCACCCTAAAGAGCGGGGGGCATGAGCAGTTCTTC
cdr3_aa: CATLKSGGHEQFF

j_call: TRBJ1-5
clone_size: -
d_call: -
v_call: TRBV19
cdr3_nt: TGTGCCAGTAGTGGGGGCAGGGTCTCTAATCAGCCCCAGCATTTT
cdr3_aa: CASSGGRVSNQPQHF

j_call: TRBJ1-1
clone_size: few
d_call: -
v_call: TRBV5-1
cdr3_nt: TGCGCCAGCAGCTTGAAGCAGGTGAACACTGAAGCTTTCTTT
cdr3_aa: CASSLKQVNTEAFF

j_call: TRBJ2-3
clone_size: -
d_call: -
v_call: TRBV4-3
cdr3_nt: TGCGCCAGCAGCCACACAGGCTCCGATACGCAGTATTTT
cdr3_aa: CASSHTGSDTQYF

j_call: TRBJ1-6
clone_size: -
d_call: -
v_call: TRBV2
cdr3_nt: TGTGCCAGCAGTGACCAGACAGTTTCACCCCTCCACTTT
cdr3_aa: CASSDQTVSPLHF

j_call: TRBJ1-3
clone_size: -
d_call: -
v_call: TRBV6-1
cdr3_nt: TGTGCCAGCAGTTCAGGCCGTGGAAACACCATATATTTT
cdr3_aa: CASSSGRGNTIYF

j_call: TRBJ2-7
clone_size: -
d_call: TRBD2
v_call: TRBV10-3
cdr3_nt: TGTGCCATCAGTTTACTAGCGGGGGTGTTGGGCGAGCAGTACTTC
cdr3_aa: CAISLLAGVLGEQYF

j_call: TRBJ2-7
clone_size: -
d_call: -
v_call: TRBV29-1
cdr3_nt: TGCAGCGTTGAAGATGTGAGGGGGGGCTACGAGCAGTACTTC
cdr3_aa: CSVEDVRGGYEQYF

j_call: TRBJ2-7
clone_size: -
d_call: TRBD2
v_call: TRBV13
cdr3_nt: TGTGCCAGCAGCTTAGGGCTAGCGGAGAGGGCCCCCTCCTACGAGCAGTACTTC
cdr3_aa: CASSLGLAERAPSYEQYF

j_call: TRBJ2-3
clone_size: -
d_call: TRBD2
v_call: TRBV14
cdr3_nt: TGTGCCAGCAGCCCCACTAGCGGCTTTAGCACAGATACGCAGTATTTT
cdr3_aa: CASSPTSGFSTDTQYF

j_call: TRBJ2-1
clone_size: -
d_call: TRBD1
v_call: TRBV7-2
cdr3_nt: TGTGCCAGCAGCCGGAAGCCTACGGGACAGGTGCGGGTCTACAATGAGCAGTTCTTC
cdr3_aa: CASSRKPTGQVRVYNEQFF

j_call: TRBJ2-1
clone_size: -
d_call: TRBD1
v_call: TRBV25-1
cdr3_nt: TGTGCCAGCAGTGACGGACAGGTGGGATACAATGAGCAGTTCTTC
cdr3_aa: CASSDGQVGYNEQFF

j_call: TRBJ2-5
clone_size: -
d_call: TRBD2
v_call: TRBV5-1
cdr3_nt: TGCGCCAGCAGCTTGACGAGGGAGGGATGGGAGACCCAGTACTTC
cdr3_aa: CASSLTREGWETQYF

j_call: TRBJ1-1
clone_size: -
d_call: -
v_call: TRBV4-1
cdr3_nt: TGCGCCAGCAGCCAGCCCTCGACAGTTAGGTCTGAAGCTTTCTTT
cdr3_aa: CASSQPSTVRSEAFF

j_call: TRBJ1-1
clone_size: -
d_call: -
v_call: TRBV19
cdr3_nt: TGTGCCAGTAGTGGAGGTGGCACTGAAGCTTTCTTT
cdr3_aa: CASSGGGTEAFF

j_call: TRBJ2-1
clone_size: -
d_call: -
v_call: TRBV10-2
cdr3_nt: TGCGCCAGCAGTGAGTCGAGGCTCCAGAATGAGCAGTTCTTC
cdr3_aa: CASSESRLQNEQFF

j_call: TRBJ2-5
clone_size: -
d_call: TRBD2
v_call: TRBV19
cdr3_nt: TGTGCCAGTAGTATGCCGGGACTATCAATAGAGACCCAGTACTTC
cdr3_aa: CASSMPGLSIETQYF

j_call: TRBJ2-3
clone_size: -
d_call: TRBD2
v_call: TRBV27
cdr3_nt: TGTGCCAGCAGTTTAAGGAGCGGGGGCACAGATACGCAGTATTTT
cdr3_aa: CASSLRSGGTDTQYF

j_call: TRBJ1-1
clone_size: once
d_call: -
v_call: TRBV14
cdr3_nt: TGTGCCAGCAGCCTCCGGGCAGCGGGACGAGCTTTCTTT
cdr3_aa: CASSLRAAGRAFF

j_call: TRBJ2-3
clone_size: -
d_call: TRBD2
v_call: TRBV5-1
cdr3_nt: TGCGCCAGCAACCGGGGGGGAAGCACAGATACGCAGTATTTT
cdr3_aa: CASNRGGSTDTQYF

j_call: TRBJ2-5
clone_size: -
d_call: TRBD2
v_call: TRBV5-1
cdr3_nt: TGCGCCAGCAGCCCTACTAGCGGGGTCGAGACCCAGTACTTC
cdr3_aa: CASSPTSGVETQYF

j_call: TRBJ2-3
clone_size: once
d_call: -
v_call: TRBV11-2
cdr3_nt: TGTGCCAGCAGCGCCGTTCGGTCAGATACGCAGTATTTT
cdr3_aa: CASSAVRSDTQYF